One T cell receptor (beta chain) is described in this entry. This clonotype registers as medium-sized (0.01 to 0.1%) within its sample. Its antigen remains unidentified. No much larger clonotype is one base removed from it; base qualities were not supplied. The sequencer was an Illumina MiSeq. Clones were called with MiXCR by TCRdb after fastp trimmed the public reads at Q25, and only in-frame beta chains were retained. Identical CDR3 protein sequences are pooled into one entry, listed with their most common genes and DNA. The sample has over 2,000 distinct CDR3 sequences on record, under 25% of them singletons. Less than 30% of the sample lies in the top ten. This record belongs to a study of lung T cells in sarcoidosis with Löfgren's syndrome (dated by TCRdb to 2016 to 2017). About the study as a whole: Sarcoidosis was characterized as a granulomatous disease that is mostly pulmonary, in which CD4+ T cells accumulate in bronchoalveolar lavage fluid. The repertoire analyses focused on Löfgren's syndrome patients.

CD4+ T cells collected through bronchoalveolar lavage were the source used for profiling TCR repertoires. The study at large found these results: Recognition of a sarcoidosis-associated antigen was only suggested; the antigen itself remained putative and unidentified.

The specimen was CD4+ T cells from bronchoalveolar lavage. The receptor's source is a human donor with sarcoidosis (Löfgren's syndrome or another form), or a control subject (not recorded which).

For the CDR3, the sequence is CASSPLETASSYEQYF. The DNA reads TGTGCCAGCTCACCATTGGAGACGGCTAGCTCCTACGAGCAGTACTTC. The rearranged chain carries TRBV18 and TRBJ2-7; the D gene cannot be resolved reliably. Trimming costs V 2 bases and J 0 bases, and their ends lie 14 bases apart. Reading the germline V gene gives CDR1 KGHSH and CDR2 LQKENI. Spanning cysteine to phenylalanine, the CDR3 consists of 16 amino acids. Of the read, only the CDR3 DNA is kept; its 48 bases are in frame from base 1.